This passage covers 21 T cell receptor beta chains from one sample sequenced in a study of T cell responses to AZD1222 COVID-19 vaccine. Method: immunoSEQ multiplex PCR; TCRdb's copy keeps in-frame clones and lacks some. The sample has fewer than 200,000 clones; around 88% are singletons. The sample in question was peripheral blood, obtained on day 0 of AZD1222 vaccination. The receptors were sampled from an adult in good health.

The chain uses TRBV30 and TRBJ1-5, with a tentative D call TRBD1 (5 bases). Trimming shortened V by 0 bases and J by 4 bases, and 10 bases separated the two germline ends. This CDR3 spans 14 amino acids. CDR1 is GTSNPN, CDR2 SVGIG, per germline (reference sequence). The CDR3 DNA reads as TGTGCCTGGAGTGTGGGCAGGGCGAATCAGCCCCAGCATTTT. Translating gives CAWSVGRANQPQHF. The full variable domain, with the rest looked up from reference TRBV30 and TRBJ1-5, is SQTIHQWPATLVQPVGSPLSLECTVEGTSNPNLYWYRQAAGRGLQLLFYSVGIGQISSEVPQNLSASRPQDRQFILSSKKLLLSDSGFYLCAWSVGRANQPQHFGDGTRLSIL.

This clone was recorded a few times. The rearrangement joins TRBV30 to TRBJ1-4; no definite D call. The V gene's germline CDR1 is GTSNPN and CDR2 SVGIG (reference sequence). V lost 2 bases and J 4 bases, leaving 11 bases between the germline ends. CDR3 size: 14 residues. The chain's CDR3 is CAWSRTPNNEKLFF. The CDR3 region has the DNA TGTGCCTGGAGTAGGACTCCAAATAATGAAAAACTGTTTTTT.

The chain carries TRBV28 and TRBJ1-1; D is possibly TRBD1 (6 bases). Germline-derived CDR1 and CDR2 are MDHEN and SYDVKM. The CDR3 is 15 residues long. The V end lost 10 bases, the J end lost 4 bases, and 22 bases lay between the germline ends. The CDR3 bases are TGTGCCATCCTCCACGTTCAGGGGAGGGGCACTGAAGCTTTCTTT. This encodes CAILHVQGRGTEAFF.

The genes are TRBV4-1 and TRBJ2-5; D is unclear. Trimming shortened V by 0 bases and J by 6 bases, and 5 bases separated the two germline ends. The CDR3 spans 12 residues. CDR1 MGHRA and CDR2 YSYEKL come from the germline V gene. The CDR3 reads CASSQDTKTQYF. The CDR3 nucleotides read TGCGCCAGCAGCCAAGATACGAAGACCCAGTACTTC.

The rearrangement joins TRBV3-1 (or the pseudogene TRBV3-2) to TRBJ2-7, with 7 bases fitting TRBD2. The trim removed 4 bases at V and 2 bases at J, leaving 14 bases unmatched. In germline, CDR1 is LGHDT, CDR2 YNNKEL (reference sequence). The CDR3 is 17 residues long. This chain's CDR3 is CASSRTISLGLAYEQYF. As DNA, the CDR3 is TGTGCCAGCAGCCGAACCATTTCCCTAGGACTAGCCTACGAGCAGTACTTC.

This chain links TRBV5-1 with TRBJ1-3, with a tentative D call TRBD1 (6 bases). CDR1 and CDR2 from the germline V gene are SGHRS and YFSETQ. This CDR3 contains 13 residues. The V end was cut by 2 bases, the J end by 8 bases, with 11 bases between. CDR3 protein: CASSLRQEDTIYF. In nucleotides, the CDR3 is TGCGCCAGCAGCTTACGACAGGAGGACACCATATATTTT. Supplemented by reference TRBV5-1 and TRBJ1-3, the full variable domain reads KAGVTQTPRYLIKTRGQQVTLSCSPISGHRSVSWYQQTPGQGLQFLFEYFSETQRNKGNFPGRFSGRQFSNSRSEMNVSTLELGDSALYLCASSLRQEDTIYFGEGSWLTVV.

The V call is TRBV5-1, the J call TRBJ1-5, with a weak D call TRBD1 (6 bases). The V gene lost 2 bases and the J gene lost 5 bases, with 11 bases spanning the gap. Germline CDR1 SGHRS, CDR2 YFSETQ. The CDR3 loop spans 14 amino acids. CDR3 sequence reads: CASSFTGFDQPQHF. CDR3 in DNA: TGCGCCAGCAGCTTTACAGGGTTCGATCAGCCCCAGCATTTT.

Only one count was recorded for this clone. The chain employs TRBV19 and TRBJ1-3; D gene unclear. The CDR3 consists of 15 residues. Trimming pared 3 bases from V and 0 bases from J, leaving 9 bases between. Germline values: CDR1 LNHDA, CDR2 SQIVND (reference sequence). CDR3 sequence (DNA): TGTGCCAGTAGTATCGAGATTAGCTCTGGAAACACCATATATTTT. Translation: CASSIEISSGNTIYF.

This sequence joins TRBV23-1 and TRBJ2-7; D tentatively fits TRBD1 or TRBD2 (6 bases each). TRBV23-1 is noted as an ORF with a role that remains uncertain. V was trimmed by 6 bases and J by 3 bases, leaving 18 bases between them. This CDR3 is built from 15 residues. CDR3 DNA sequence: TGCGCCAGCAGGCCCCGTGGGGGGCGAGGCTACGAGCAGTACTTC. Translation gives CASRPRGGRGYEQYF.

CDR3 DNA sequence: TGTGCCAGCAGCCAAACCGGGACTAGCTCAGAAAATGAGCAGTTCTTC. It codes for CASSQTGTSSENEQFF. The chain carries TRBV4-2 and TRBJ2-1; 9 nucleotides match TRBD2. Losses at the gene ends were 2 bases for V and 7 bases for J; bases not matched to a gene: 9. The CDR3 consists of 16 residues. Germline CDR1 LGHNA, CDR2 YNFKEQ.

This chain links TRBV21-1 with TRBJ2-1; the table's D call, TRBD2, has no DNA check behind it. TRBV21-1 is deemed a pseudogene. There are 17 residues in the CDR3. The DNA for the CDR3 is TGTGCCAGCAGCAAACCCCATAGCGGGGTAGGTAACAATGAGCAGTTCTTC. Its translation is CASSKPHSGVGNNEQFF.

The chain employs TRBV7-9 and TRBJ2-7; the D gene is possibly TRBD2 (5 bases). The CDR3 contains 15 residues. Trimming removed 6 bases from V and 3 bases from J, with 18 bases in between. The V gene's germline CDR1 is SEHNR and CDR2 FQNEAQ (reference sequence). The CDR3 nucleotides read TGTGCCAGCAGAGCCCCCCGGGGAGAAGGCTACGAGCAGTACTTC. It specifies CASRAPRGEGYEQYF.

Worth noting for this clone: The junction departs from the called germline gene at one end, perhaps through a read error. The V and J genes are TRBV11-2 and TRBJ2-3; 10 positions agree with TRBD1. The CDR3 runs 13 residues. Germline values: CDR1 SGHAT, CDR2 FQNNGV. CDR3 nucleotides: TGTGCCAGCAGCTTAGAAGACAGGGGGCTGTCCCTTTTT. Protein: CASSLEDRGLSLF.

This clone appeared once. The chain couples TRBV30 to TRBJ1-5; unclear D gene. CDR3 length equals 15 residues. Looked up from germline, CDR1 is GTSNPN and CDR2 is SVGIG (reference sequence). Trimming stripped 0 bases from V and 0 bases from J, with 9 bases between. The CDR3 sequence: CAWSVGATSNQPQHF. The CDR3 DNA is TGTGCCTGGAGTGTTGGCGCGACTAGCAATCAGCCCCAGCATTTT.

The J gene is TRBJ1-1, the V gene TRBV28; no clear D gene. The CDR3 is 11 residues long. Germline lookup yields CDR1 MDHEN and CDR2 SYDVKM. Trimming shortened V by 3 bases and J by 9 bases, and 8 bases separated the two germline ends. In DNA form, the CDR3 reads TGTGCCAGCAGTTTGGGAGGGAAAGCTTTCTTT. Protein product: CASSLGGKAFF.

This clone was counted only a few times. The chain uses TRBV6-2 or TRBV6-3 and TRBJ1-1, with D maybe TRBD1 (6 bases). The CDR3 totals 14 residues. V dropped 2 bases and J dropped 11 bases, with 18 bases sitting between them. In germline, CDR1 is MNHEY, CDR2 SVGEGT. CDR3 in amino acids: CASSYGGPGLEAFF. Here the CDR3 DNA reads TGTGCCAGCAGTTACGGGGGGCCGGGTCTGGAGGCTTTCTTT.

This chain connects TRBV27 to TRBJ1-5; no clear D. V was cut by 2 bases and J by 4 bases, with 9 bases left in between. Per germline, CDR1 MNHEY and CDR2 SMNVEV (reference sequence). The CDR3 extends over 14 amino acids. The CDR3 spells CASSLANRNQPQHF. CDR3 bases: TGTGCCAGCAGTTTAGCTAACAGAAATCAGCCCCAGCATTTT.

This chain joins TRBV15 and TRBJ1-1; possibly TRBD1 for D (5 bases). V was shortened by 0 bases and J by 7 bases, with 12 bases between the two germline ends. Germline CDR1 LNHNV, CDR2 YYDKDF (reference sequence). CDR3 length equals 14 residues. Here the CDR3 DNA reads TGTGCCACCAGCAGAGATCGGCGGGGCGGTGAAGCTTTCTTT. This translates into CATSRDRRGGEAFF.

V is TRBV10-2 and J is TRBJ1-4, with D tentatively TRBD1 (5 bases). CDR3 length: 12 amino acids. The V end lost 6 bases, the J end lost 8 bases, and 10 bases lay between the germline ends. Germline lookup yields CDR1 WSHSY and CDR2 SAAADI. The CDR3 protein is CASSLDSEKLFF. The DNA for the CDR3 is TGCGCCAGCAGCCTAGACAGCGAAAAACTGTTTTTT.

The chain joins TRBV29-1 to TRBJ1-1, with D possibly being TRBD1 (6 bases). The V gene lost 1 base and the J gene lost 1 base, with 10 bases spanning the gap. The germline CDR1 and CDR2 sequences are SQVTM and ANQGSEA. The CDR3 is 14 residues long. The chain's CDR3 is CSVEGGGGNTEAFF. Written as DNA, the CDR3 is TGCAGCGTTGAAGGGGGAGGGGGGAACACTGAAGCTTTCTTT.

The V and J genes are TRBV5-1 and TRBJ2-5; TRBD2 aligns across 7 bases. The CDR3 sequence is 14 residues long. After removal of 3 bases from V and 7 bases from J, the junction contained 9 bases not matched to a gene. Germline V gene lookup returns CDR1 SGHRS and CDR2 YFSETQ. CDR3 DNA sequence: TGCGCCAGCAGCTCAGGACTGAGGGAGGGGACCCAGTACTTC. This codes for CASSSGLREGTQYF.